The clone carrying this TCR beta chain turned up a few times. This may come from a read error, since a much larger clone is one base off. This specimen belongs to a study of blood T cells in healthy people across ages. Germline values: CDR1 MNHEY, CDR2 SVGEGT. V lost 0 bases to trimming and J lost 13 bases, with 16 bases between them. This CDR3 has 14 residues. Alongside a J-beta primer mix, a sample-barcoded 5' primer served in a second PCR lasting about 7 to 11 cycles. A template-switch adaptor with 12 random nucleotides tagged each cDNA molecule. MiXCR, run by TCRdb on the 5' RACE reads, gives a single entry per CDR3 protein. Counted here are around 900,000 distinct CDR3 sequences, 25% to 35% occurring once; the ten biggest clones make up around 16%.

Sequencing was performed on blood. This TCR came from a woman older than 75 in good health. The chain links TRBV6-2 or TRBV6-3 to TRBJ2-4, with a weak D call TRBD2 (6 bases). In nucleotides, the CDR3 is TGTGCCAGCAGTTACTCGGAGGGTTTTTTGAAGCAGTACTTC. Translating it yields CASSYSEGFLKQYF.